The 6 T cell receptor beta chains presented below share a single source sample, sequenced in a study of T cell clones after liver transplantation. Some clones are missing from TCRdb's copy, which holds only in-frame ones; the method was immunoSEQ multiplex PCR. The sample holds more than 9,000 clones; 60% to 80% are singletons and the top ten take roughly three fifths. This material consisted of CD8+ T cells from blood, taken at the 22-month timepoint. These receptors all come from a human patient who received a liver transplant. Some of the T cells might come from the graft donor.

The V and J genes are TRBV28 and TRBJ2-1; possible D gene TRBD1, 5 bases. The CDR3 length is 15 residues. Germline V CDR1 and CDR2: MDHEN, SYDVKM. With 5 bases removed from V and 4 bases from J, the gap between germline ends came to 15 bases. The CDR3 bases are TGTGCCAGCAGTCTCTGGGCCTCAGGGTACAATGAGCAGTTCTTC. As protein: CASSLWASGYNEQFF.

The genes are TRBV5-4 and TRBJ2-1, with unresolved D. This CDR3 is built from 12 residues. Trimming stripped 0 bases from V and 6 bases from J, with 4 bases between. CDR1 and CDR2 (germline): SGHNT, YYREEE (reference sequence). DNA for the CDR3: TGTGCCAGCAGCTTGGATCGCAATGAGCAGTTCTTC. Encoded protein: CASSLDRNEQFF.

V gene TRBV28 combines with J gene TRBJ2-7, with a weak D call TRBD2 (5 bases). Germline CDR1 is MDHEN and CDR2 is SYDVKM. CDR3 length: 12 residues. V dropped 2 bases and J dropped 5 bases, with 7 bases sitting between them. The CDR3 reads CASSLTGNEQYF. In DNA, the CDR3 is TGTGCCAGCAGTTTAACGGGAAACGAGCAGTACTTC.

The rearrangement uses TRBV27 and TRBJ1-5; weak D call: TRBD1 (5 bases). This CDR3 spans 14 amino acids. Trimming cost V 3 bases and J 5 bases, with 11 bases left between them. CDR1 and CDR2 from the germline V gene are MNHEY and SMNVEV (reference sequence). CDR3 sequence reads: CASSFLGTDQPQHF. The DNA for the CDR3 is TGTGCCAGCAGTTTTCTGGGGACGGATCAGCCCCAGCATTTT.

This clone was seen a handful of times. The genes are TRBV19 and TRBJ1-1; D unresolved. CDR3 length equals 15 residues. V shed 4 bases and J shed 1 base, with 13 bases lying between them. Germline V gene sequence: CDR1 LNHDA, CDR2 SQIVND (reference sequence). The CDR3 sequence is CASSTPARRNTEAFF. The CDR3 coding sequence is TGTGCCAGTAGTACCCCTGCCAGGCGGAACACTGAAGCTTTCTTT.

The rearrangement links TRBV7-9 to TRBJ1-1; D may be TRBD1 (5 bases). The CDR3 consists of 13 residues. The germline V gene has CDR1 SEHNR and CDR2 FQNEAQ (reference sequence). V was trimmed by 4 bases and J by 4 bases, leaving 10 bases between them. This CDR3 is CASSYNGATEAFF. CDR3 DNA sequence: TGTGCCAGCAGCTACAACGGGGCCACTGAAGCTTTCTTT.